A selection of T cell receptor beta chains follows, all from one sample in a study of T cell responses to AZD1222 COVID-19 vaccine. Repertoires were generated with immunoSEQ multiplex PCR, while TCRdb's copy carries only in-frame clones and drops some. This sample has 97,000 or so clones; 86% occur once, and the top ten carry around 5%. Sequencing was performed on peripheral blood, taken on day 0 of AZD1222 vaccination. Every receptor here comes from an adult in good health. Each CDR3 is given with its conserved first and last residue. Clone size is shown for a subset of rows, as once, few, many or a class of expanded clone.

v_call: TRBV7-2
clone_size: -
j_call: TRBJ2-2
cdr3_aa: CASSLSVMNTGELFF

v_call: TRBV5-4
clone_size: -
j_call: TRBJ1-4
cdr3_aa: CASSLRGNEKLFF

v_call: TRBV19
clone_size: -
j_call: TRBJ1-2
cdr3_aa: CASTPPYRVGYTF

v_call: TRBV7-9
clone_size: -
j_call: TRBJ1-1
cdr3_aa: CASSASPVSLNTEAFF

v_call: TRBV6-5
clone_size: -
j_call: TRBJ1-3
cdr3_aa: CASSTTQQRGNTIYF

v_call: TRBV28
clone_size: -
j_call: TRBJ2-6
cdr3_aa: CASSLNNFSGANVLTF

v_call: TRBV11-2
clone_size: -
j_call: TRBJ1-5
cdr3_aa: CASSSTGNQPQHF

v_call: TRBV14
clone_size: -
j_call: TRBJ2-7
cdr3_aa: CASSQDPGLKSYEQYF

v_call: TRBV18
clone_size: -
j_call: TRBJ2-3
cdr3_aa: CASSPPSSGGPTDTQYF

v_call: TRBV20-1
clone_size: -
j_call: TRBJ1-2
cdr3_aa: CSESRGYGYTF

v_call: TRBV30
clone_size: -
j_call: TRBJ2-3
cdr3_aa: CAWDGRDTQYF

v_call: TRBV29-1
clone_size: -
j_call: TRBJ1-4
cdr3_aa: CSVCRQSNEKLFF

v_call: TRBV29-1
clone_size: -
j_call: TRBJ1-2
cdr3_aa: CSVEGLFGVRGYTF

v_call: TRBV11-2
clone_size: -
j_call: TRBJ1-2
cdr3_aa: CASSLERTGSGYTF

v_call: TRBV15
clone_size: -
j_call: TRBJ2-2
cdr3_aa: CATSPRTTGELFF

v_call: TRBV18
clone_size: -
j_call: TRBJ2-7
cdr3_aa: CASSPQGGGYEQYF

v_call: TRBV10-3
clone_size: -
j_call: TRBJ1-1
cdr3_aa: CAISESGRPMNTEAFF

v_call: TRBV5-6
clone_size: -
j_call: TRBJ2-7
cdr3_aa: CASTLMTGEDYEQYF

v_call: TRBV10-3
clone_size: -
j_call: TRBJ1-5
cdr3_aa: CASGQGSQPQHF

v_call: TRBV30
clone_size: once
j_call: TRBJ2-1
cdr3_aa: CAWSVRSTSSEQFF

v_call: TRBV5-4
clone_size: -
j_call: TRBJ1-2
cdr3_aa: CASSLESGLYGYTF

v_call: TRBV6-6
clone_size: -
j_call: TRBJ1-5
cdr3_aa: CASSTGAGNQPQHF

v_call: TRBV24-1
clone_size: -
j_call: TRBJ2-7
cdr3_aa: CATSDQATASSYEQYF

v_call: TRBV11-2
clone_size: -
j_call: TRBJ1-1
cdr3_aa: CASSFPPGGSEAFF

v_call: TRBV30
clone_size: -
j_call: TRBJ1-2
cdr3_aa: CAWTGSVHGYTF

v_call: TRBV11-2
clone_size: -
j_call: TRBJ2-1
cdr3_aa: CASSPQLAGGLGEQFF

v_call: TRBV3-1/TRBV3-2
clone_size: few
j_call: TRBJ1-2
cdr3_aa: CASSQGAAGLYGYTF

v_call: TRBV6-5
clone_size: -
j_call: TRBJ1-1
cdr3_aa: CASSRNRVDTEAFF

v_call: TRBV7-8
clone_size: -
j_call: TRBJ2-5
cdr3_aa: CASSRRRDGPEETQYF

v_call: TRBV3-1/TRBV3-2
clone_size: few
j_call: TRBJ2-3
cdr3_aa: CASSQAGADTQYF

v_call: TRBV19
clone_size: -
j_call: TRBJ2-2
cdr3_aa: CASSPGARQNTGELFF

v_call: TRBV28
clone_size: -
j_call: TRBJ2-1
cdr3_aa: CASSSPTGVGYNEQFF

v_call: TRBV7-3
clone_size: -
j_call: TRBJ2-5
cdr3_aa: CASSLTGRDQETQYF

v_call: TRBV11-2
clone_size: -
j_call: TRBJ1-1
cdr3_aa: CASSLWGNTEAFF

v_call: TRBV10-1
clone_size: -
j_call: TRBJ1-2
cdr3_aa: CASRVDGYTF

v_call: TRBV6-1
clone_size: -
j_call: TRBJ1-2
cdr3_aa: CASSEMAGFGYTF

v_call: TRBV18
clone_size: -
j_call: TRBJ1-1
cdr3_aa: CASSPDQNTEAFF

v_call: TRBV5-1
clone_size: -
j_call: TRBJ1-2
cdr3_aa: CASGTGYGGYTF

v_call: TRBV28
clone_size: -
j_call: TRBJ2-1
cdr3_aa: CASSLLALGGNEQFF

v_call: TRBV7-8
clone_size: -
j_call: TRBJ1-3
cdr3_aa: CASSLAGAGNTIYF

v_call: TRBV6-5
clone_size: -
j_call: TRBJ2-7
cdr3_aa: CASSLWGSYEQYF

v_call: TRBV7-2
clone_size: -
j_call: TRBJ1-5
cdr3_aa: CASSKLTGRGNQPQHF

v_call: TRBV2
clone_size: -
j_call: TRBJ2-3
cdr3_aa: CASSERGTGGISTDTQYF

v_call: TRBV10-3
clone_size: -
j_call: TRBJ2-2
cdr3_aa: CATMEGMNTGELFF